This TCR beta chain is drawn from a study of T cell clones after liver transplantation. From germline, CDR1 is GTSNPN and CDR2 SVGIG (reference sequence). With V trimmed by 8 bases and J by 0 bases, 0 bases remained unmatched. The CDR3 covers 14 residues. This clone came up once. TCRdb's table, derived via immunoSEQ multiplex PCR, lists solely in-frame clones and lacks some. This table has more than 70,000 clones, over 65% appearing once. V usage is TRBV30 and J usage is TRBJ2-2; 13 bases agree with TRBD2. The TCR originated in a human patient who received a liver transplant. Among the T cells, some may be from the graft donor. This material consisted of CD4+ T cells from blood, taken at the 22-month timepoint. CDR3 nucleotide sequence: TGTGCCGGGACTAGCGGGACGAACACCGGGGAGCTGTTTTTT. The encoded protein is CAGTSGTNTGELFF.